One and the same sample provided the 17 T cell receptor beta chains below, sequenced in a study of patients and donors after allogeneic stem cell transplantation. In TCRdb, the RT-PCR reads were re-called with MiXCR into one record per CDR3 protein. The sample contains tens of thousands of distinct CDR3 sequences, approximately 6.3% of which appear only once. The sequenced sample was blood, either unsorted or a sorted T cell fraction (not recorded which). The receptor source for this set is a human donor who was either an allogeneic HSCT recipient or a stem cell or donor lymphocyte infusion donor (not recorded which). It is not recorded whose cells these are; they may come from a transplant donor.

The CDR3 DNA follows: TGTGCCTGGAGTGCACTGGACAATGAGCAGTTCTTC. The encoded protein is CAWSALDNEQFF. The J gene is TRBJ2-1, the V gene TRBV30; D not resolved. CDR3 size: 12 residues. From germline, CDR1 is GTSNPN and CDR2 SVGIG (reference sequence). V lost 1 base to trimming and J lost 5 bases, with 6 bases between them.

This clonotype was observed a few times. The CDR3 sequence is CASSAGTSGPTGELFF. DNA for the CDR3: TGTGCCAGCAGCGCAGGGACTAGCGGACCCACCGGGGAGCTGTTTTTT. The chain recombines TRBV9 with TRBJ2-2; 11 positions match TRBD2. V lost 3 bases to trimming and J lost 4 bases; unmatched junction nucleotides: 5. Germline assignment: CDR1 SGDLS and CDR2 YYNGEE. The CDR3 is 16 amino acids.

The genes are TRBV15 and TRBJ1-1, with a tentative D call TRBD1 (5 bases). This CDR3 has 13 amino acids. Trimming took off 1 base at V and 3 bases at J, with 6 bases between the two ends. Germline V gene sequence: CDR1 LNHNV, CDR2 YYDKDF (reference sequence). The CDR3 spells CATSRAGYTEAFF. The DNA for the CDR3 is TGTGCCACCAGCAGAGCAGGGTACACTGAAGCTTTCTTT.

This chain connects TRBV5-6 to TRBJ2-7, with D uncertain. The CDR3 loop spans 11 amino acids. The V and J ends lost 1 base and 4 bases respectively, with 3 bases between them. CDR1 is SGHDT and CDR2 is YYEEEE in the germline V gene. The CDR3 coding sequence is TGTGCCAGCAGCTTGCAATACGAGCAGTACTTC. It is translated as CASSLQYEQYF.

This clonotype was found many times. The rearrangement links TRBV20-1 to TRBJ1-2, with 9 bases that match TRBD1. CDR3 length equals 16 residues. Germline CDR1 reads DFQATT; CDR2 reads SNEGSKA (reference sequence). The V and J ends lost 6 bases and 5 bases, in that order; junction bases with no gene match: 16. The DNA of the CDR3 is TGCAGTGCCAGTGGCCAAAAACAGGGGGCGGCGTATGGCTACACCTTC. This gives the protein CSASGQKQGAAYGYTF.

This clonotype showed up many times. The gene calls are TRBV7-9 and TRBJ1-5; weak D call: TRBD1 (5 bases). The CDR3 totals 13 residues. Trimming took 1 base from V and 7 from J, leaving 8 bases between them. Germline V gene lookup returns CDR1 SEHNR and CDR2 FQNEAQ (reference sequence). CDR3 region: CASSLGRGQPQHF. CDR3 DNA sequence: TGTGCCAGCAGCTTAGGTAGGGGCCAGCCCCAGCATTTT.

The chain uses TRBV6-5 and TRBJ1-2, with D possibly being TRBD1 (6 bases). Trimming stripped 0 bases from V and 8 bases from J, with 7 bases between. The CDR3 runs to 12 residues. Germline V gene lookup returns CDR1 MNHEY and CDR2 SVGAGI. The CDR3 loop reads CASSYSGGGYTF. The CDR3 nucleotides are TGTGCCAGCAGTTACTCAGGGGGAGGCTACACCTTC.

This clonotype was recorded at least ten times. V gene TRBV12-3 or TRBV12-4 combines with J gene TRBJ1-1; TRBD1 agrees at 7 bases. V trimming: 2 bases; J trimming: 10 bases; junction bases outside the gene matches: 7. The CDR3 totals 13 residues. The CDR3 here is CASSLRQGRGAFF. CDR3 sequence (DNA): TGTGCCAGCAGTTTAAGACAGGGACGGGGAGCTTTCTTT.

On this clonotype: A much bigger clone sits one base away, suggesting this may be a read error. V gene TRBV10-3 combines with J gene TRBJ2-4, with TRBD2 identical over 7 bases. The length of the CDR3 is 14 residues. Per the germline V gene, CDR1 is ENHRY and CDR2 is SYGVKD. The CDR3 sequence is CAIGEWGGVNIQYF. The CDR3 nucleotides are TGTGCCATCGGTGAGTGGGGAGGGGTGAACATTCAGTACTTC.

This clonotype was counted ten times or more. V gene TRBV19 combines with J gene TRBJ1-5; D remains ambiguous. The CDR3 totals 15 residues. Trimming stripped 3 bases from V and 2 bases from J, with 11 bases between. Germline lookup yields CDR1 LNHDA and CDR2 SQIVND (reference sequence). The CDR3 sequence: CASSIGYSGNQPQHF. For the CDR3, the DNA is TGTGCCAGTAGTATTGGATATTCGGGCAATCAGCCCCAGCATTTT.

This clonotype appeared a few times. V and J are TRBV5-4 and TRBJ2-1; perhaps TRBD1 as D (6 bases). The V gene lost 4 bases and the J gene lost 9 bases, with 14 bases spanning the gap. This CDR3 has 13 amino acids. Germline V gene sequence: CDR1 SGHNT, CDR2 YYREEE (reference sequence). In nucleotides, the CDR3 is TGTGCCAGCAGCACAACAGGGCAAGGTGAGCAGTTCTTC. Translating gives CASSTTGQGEQFF. Full variable domain (rest looked up from reference TRBV5-4 and TRBJ2-1): ETGVTQSPTHLIKTRGQQVTLRCSSQSGHNTVSWYQQALGQGPQFIFQYYREEENGRGNFPPRFSGLQFPNYSSELNVNALELDDSALYLCASSTTGQGEQFFGPGTRLTVL.

This clonotype was observed a few times. V is TRBV4-3 and J is TRBJ2-3; D perhaps matches TRBD2 (6 bases). Germline assignment: CDR1 LGHNA and CDR2 YSLEER. This CDR3 contains 15 residues. The V end was cut by 5 bases, the J end by 2 bases, with 14 bases between. Here the CDR3 reads CASSDGLPSTDTQYF. The CDR3 DNA sequence: TGCGCCAGCAGCGACGGACTACCTTCCACAGATACGCAGTATTTT.

At least ten counts were recorded for this clonotype. The chain combines TRBV3-1 with TRBJ2-7; 8 nucleotides match TRBD1. V lost 4 bases, J lost 6 bases, and 5 bases stayed unmatched. The CDR3 consists of 13 residues. Germline V gene data show CDR1 as LGHDT and CDR2 as YNNKEL (reference sequence). CDR3 sequence reads: CASSLGQVIEQYF. The CDR3 DNA reads TGTGCCAGCAGCCTGGGACAGGTAATCGAGCAGTACTTC.

The V and J genes are TRBV7-9 and TRBJ1-1; 10 nucleotides align to TRBD1. V lost 5 bases and J lost 0; bases outside the gene matches: 9. Germline loops: CDR1 SEHNR, CDR2 FQNEAQ (reference sequence). The CDR3 totals 17 residues. The DNA for the CDR3 is TGTGCCAGCAGCACCTTACCCGGGACAGGGGTGAACACTGAAGCTTTCTTT. This codes for CASSTLPGTGVNTEAFF.

This clonotype occurred many times. The chain employs TRBV29-1 and TRBJ2-5; D tentatively fits TRBD1 or TRBD2 (5 bases each). Trimming removed 3 bases at V and 7 bases at J, with 18 bases between. CDR3 length: 14 amino acids. Germline V gene sequence: CDR1 SQVTM, CDR2 ANQGSEA. The CDR3 is CSVDTVAGTGTQYF. The DNA for the CDR3 is TGCAGCGTTGATACAGTCGCGGGCACAGGGACCCAGTACTTC.

In its sample, this clonotype was seen many times. The V and J genes are TRBV6-5 and TRBJ1-1; 7 bases fit TRBD1. J lost 1 base, V lost 6 bases, and 2 bases had no gene match. CDR3 length: 13 amino acids. The germline V gene encodes CDR1 MNHEY and CDR2 SVGAGI. The CDR3 spells CASRQGRNTEAFF. DNA of the CDR3: TGTGCCAGCAGACAGGGGCGGAACACTGAAGCTTTCTTT.

This clonotype was observed at least ten times. This CDR3 reads CSARGAVAQHF. DNA for the CDR3: TGCAGTGCTAGAGGGGCGGTGGCCCAGCATTTT. This chain links TRBV20-1 with TRBJ1-5; D is ambiguous. The CDR3 extends over 11 amino acids. Germline V gives CDR1 DFQATT, CDR2 SNEGSKA (reference sequence). V lost 1 base, J lost 11 bases, and 9 bases lay in between.